The rows below give T cell receptor beta chains drawn from one sample of a study of blood T cell repertoires in COVID-19. The protocol was immunoSEQ multiplex PCR, while the TCRdb copy is restricted to in-frame clones and leaves out a portion. This table has around 100,000 clones, approximately 90% appearing once. Specimen: peripheral blood. These receptor sequences come from a human donor with active COVID-19. The donor label of this sample is uncertain. CDR3s include the opening cysteine and the closing phenylalanine or tryptophan. A D gene is named only where the DNA matches it firmly. Not all rows give a size; the values are once, few, many and, for expanded clones, a class.

TRBJ1-3	TRBV14	.	.	TGTGCCAGCAGCCAAGATTCAGGGTTCTCTGGAAACACCATATATTTT	CASSQDSGFSGNTIYF
TRBJ1-2	TRBV27	.	TRBD1	TGTGCCAGCTGCCGGGACAGGGCAACTAACTATGGCTACACCTTC	CASCRDRATNYGYTF
TRBJ2-1	TRBV2	.	TRBD2	TGTGCCAGCAGTGAGACTAGCGGGGGGTCCAATGAGCAGTTCTTC	CASSETSGGSNEQFF
TRBJ2-3	TRBV5-4	.	TRBD2	TGTGCCAGCAGCTTGACTAGCGGGGGTGACACAGATACGCAGTATTTT	CASSLTSGGDTDTQYF
TRBJ1-1	TRBV4-2	.	.	TGTGCCAGCAGCTCACTACTCCCTCGGGGGGACACTGAAGCTTTCTTT	CASSSLLPRGDTEAFF
TRBJ2-1	TRBV2	.	.	TGTGCCAGCGGGTTTGAGGGAAGAACCTACAATGAGCAGTTCTTC	CASGFEGRTYNEQFF
TRBJ2-7	TRBV3-1/TRBV3-2	.	TRBD2	TGTGCCAGCAGCCGGGACCCGGGACTAGCGGGGGAGGGCTACGAGCAGTACTTC	CASSRDPGLAGEGYEQYF
TRBJ2-7	TRBV4-3	.	TRBD1	TGCGCCAGCAGCCTTAGCGGGACAGGGGCCTACGAGCAGTACTTC	CASSLSGTGAYEQYF
TRBJ2-7	TRBV11-2	.	.	TGTGCCAGCAGCTTCTCCCCCGCGGCTTCCTACGAGCAGTACTTC	CASSFSPAASYEQYF
TRBJ1-4	TRBV11-2	.	TRBD1	TGTGCCAGCAGCGCTGCAGGGGGAGGCCTTGAAAAACTGTTTTTT	CASSAAGGGLEKLFF
TRBJ2-1	TRBV11-3	.	TRBD2	TGTGCCAGCAGCAACGCCCCCGGGACTAGCGGGATCAATGAGCAGTTCTTC	CASSNAPGTSGINEQFF
TRBJ1-1	TRBV6-5	once	.	TGTGCCAGCGCGTTGACAGTGAACACTGAAGCTTTCTTT	CASALTVNTEAFF
TRBJ2-4	TRBV6-5	.	.	TGTGCCAGCAGTCCCCGACCGGACAGTAAAAACATTCAGTACTTC	CASSPRPDSKNIQYF
TRBJ2-7	TRBV10-2	.	TRBD2	TGCGCCAGCACTCGACTAGCGGGGGAGATCTACGAGCAGTACTTC	CASTRLAGEIYEQYF
TRBJ1-4	TRBV5-1	.	.	TGCGCCAGCAGCCTCCAAGGGGGGGCAACTAATGAAAAACTGTTTTTT	CASSLQGGATNEKLFF
TRBJ1-2	TRBV9	.	.	TGTGCCAGCAGCGCGGGAGGTGAAGCTAACTATGGCTACACCTTC	CASSAGGEANYGYTF
TRBJ1-4	TRBV6-6	.	TRBD1	TGTGCCAGCAGTTTAAACAGGGGGCGAGGTGAAAAACTGTTTTTT	CASSLNRGRGEKLFF
TRBJ2-7	TRBV28	.	TRBD1	TGTGCCAGCAGAAAGGGGGCCGAGCAGTACTTC	CASRKGAEQYF
TRBJ1-1	TRBV6-2/TRBV6-3	.	.	TGTGCCAGCAGTTACTCGCCCCGCGGGAACACTGAAGCTTTCTTT	CASSYSPRGNTEAFF
TRBJ2-3	TRBV19	few	TRBD2	TGTGCCAGTAGTATTTCGACTAGCGGGGGGACAGATACGCAGTATTTT	CASSISTSGGTDTQYF
TRBJ2-6	TRBV28	.	TRBD2	TGTGCCAGCAGTCCCGGGACTAGCGGGGACTCTGGGGCCAACGTCCTGACTTTC	CASSPGTSGDSGANVLTF
TRBJ1-2	TRBV21-1	.	.	TGTGCCAGCAGCAAAGGGGGAGGCCCTAACTATGGCTACACCTTC	CASSKGGGPNYGYTF